These T cell receptor beta chains were read from a single sample in a study of blood T cell repertoires in COVID-19. Sequencing used immunoSEQ multiplex PCR; TCRdb keeps in-frame clones, though not all of them. The sample holds approximately 75,000 clones; roughly 90% are singletons and the top ten take about 7%. Specimen: peripheral blood. All receptors come from a human donor in a cohort sampled during active COVID-19. CDR3s include the opening cysteine and the closing phenylalanine or tryptophan. The D gene is left open where the match is weak. The listing skips clone size in some rows; elsewhere it reads once, few, many or a size class.

V gene	clone size	D gene	J gene	CDR3 protein	CDR3 DNA
TRBV19	NA	TRBD1	TRBJ1-2	CASSTRGQGADGYTF	TGTGCCAGTAGTACTCGCGGCCAGGGGGCTGATGGCTACACCTTC
TRBV19	NA	NA	TRBJ2-4	CASSFRQIQYF	TGTGCCAGTAGTTTCCGACAGATTCAGTACTTC
TRBV11-2	few	NA	TRBJ1-4	CASSRYGGGTNEKLFF	TGTGCCAGCAGCAGATATGGGGGGGGGACTAATGAAAAACTGTTTTTT
TRBV28	NA	NA	TRBJ1-4	CASGLGNEKLFF	TGTGCCAGCGGTCTCGGTAATGAAAAACTGTTTTTT
TRBV2	NA	TRBD1	TRBJ2-5	CASSLTGTKSETQYF	TGTGCCAGCAGCCTGACAGGGACCAAGAGCGAGACCCAGTACTTC
TRBV27	NA	NA	TRBJ2-1	CASTQAGSSYNEQFF	TGTGCCAGCACTCAGGCGGGGAGCTCCTACAATGAGCAGTTCTTC
TRBV5-1	NA	TRBD1	TRBJ1-1	CASSLVTGVEAFF	TGCGCCAGCAGCTTGGTGACAGGGGTTGAAGCTTTCTTT
TRBV12-3/TRBV12-4	NA	NA	TRBJ2-1	CASSNGGHNEQFF	TGTGCCAGCAGCAACGGGGGGCACAATGAGCAGTTCTTC
TRBV19	NA	TRBD2	TRBJ2-3	CASSMTLAGGTDTQYF	TGTGCCAGTAGTATGACGCTAGCGGGGGGTACAGATACGCAGTATTTT
TRBV6-2/TRBV6-3	NA	TRBD2	TRBJ2-2	CASSSRLAGVRGTGELFF	TGTGCCAGCAGTTCCAGACTAGCGGGGGTACGGGGCACCGGGGAGCTGTTTTTT
TRBV7-9	NA	NA	TRBJ1-5	CASSSQGRHQPQHF	TGTGCCAGCAGCTCACAGGGTCGACATCAGCCCCAGCATTTT
TRBV19	NA	TRBD2	TRBJ2-7	CASSTLAGSSGEQYF	TGTGCCAGTAGTACCCTAGCGGGGTCTTCGGGTGAGCAGTACTTC
TRBV18	NA	TRBD1	TRBJ2-2	CASSLTGTNTGELFF	TGTGCCAGCTCGCTGACAGGGACGAACACCGGGGAGCTGTTTTTT
TRBV29-1	NA	NA	TRBJ1-1	CSVCRPGIGNTEAFF	TGCAGCGTTTGTCGCCCGGGGATCGGGAACACTGAAGCTTTCTTT
TRBV5-1	once	TRBD1	TRBJ2-1	CASNQDRGHEQFF	TGCGCCAGCAATCAGGACAGGGGGCATGAGCAGTTCTTC